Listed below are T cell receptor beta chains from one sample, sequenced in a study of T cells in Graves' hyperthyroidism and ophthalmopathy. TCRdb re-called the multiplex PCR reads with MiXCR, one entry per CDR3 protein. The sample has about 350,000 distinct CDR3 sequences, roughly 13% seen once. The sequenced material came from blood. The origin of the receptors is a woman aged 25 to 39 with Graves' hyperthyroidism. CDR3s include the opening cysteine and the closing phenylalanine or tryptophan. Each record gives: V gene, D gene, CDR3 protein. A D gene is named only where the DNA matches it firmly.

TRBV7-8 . CASSRLLILDEQFF
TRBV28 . CASSLLGQGASGASTDTQYF
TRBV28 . CASNQGTGNQPQHF
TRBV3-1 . CASSQLGNYEQYF
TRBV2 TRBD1 CASRTGIPQPQHF
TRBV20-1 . CSARGSGHYEQYF
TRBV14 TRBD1 CASRLTGASTEAFF
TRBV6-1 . CASMHEFREFF
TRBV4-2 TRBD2 CASSQERRGRATSTDTQYF
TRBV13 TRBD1 CASSLKGATGELFF
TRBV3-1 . CASSQGVEQPQHF
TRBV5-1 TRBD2 CASSRSGLAGGSEQFF
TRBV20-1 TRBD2 CSAGTSGTTGELFF
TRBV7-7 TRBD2 CASSRGTSGRAGNEQFF
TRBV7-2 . CASSLAGDGTDTQYF
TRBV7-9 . CASSFGGRDGYTF
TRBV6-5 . CASSYSGTGDQPQHF
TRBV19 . CASSMRDRLNNEQFF
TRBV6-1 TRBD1 CASRRGDRGRYTF
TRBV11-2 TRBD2 CASRRAGIFYNEQFF
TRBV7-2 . CASSPDPPGGWNTEAFF
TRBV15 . CATSARITEGETQYF
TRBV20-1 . CSARAGGGATGGELFF
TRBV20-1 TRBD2 CSARVPLAGVFHEQYF
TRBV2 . CASIGVGNTIYF
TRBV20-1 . CSARVGPSYNSPLHF
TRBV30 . CAWKFGTTNEKLFF
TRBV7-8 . CASSLARGAEAFF
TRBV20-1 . CSARDRSSGSAEQFF
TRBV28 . CASSLEGLYTGELFF
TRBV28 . CATADVRESAEQYF
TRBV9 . CASRGATNTGELFF
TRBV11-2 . CASSLGIYGYTF
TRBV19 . CASSRDKKAPGDEQYF
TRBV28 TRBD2 CASSPGTSGRYGTDTQYF
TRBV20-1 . CSANPAFDREAYEQYF
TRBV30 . CAWSVDTAAFF
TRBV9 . CASSVEPGDYGYTF
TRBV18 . CASSPNFPNYGYTF
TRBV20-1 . CSAVDTNTDTQYF